This T cell receptor (beta chain) was recovered during a study of T cell responses to AZD1222 COVID-19 vaccine. Study findings and constraints: Regions 160-218 and 743-854 dominated among vaccine-associated CD4 TCRs spanning spike. The donor cohort was predominantly white British with a female majority, and clonal diversity may have been underestimated.

The junction had 7 bases not matched to a gene; V was cut back by 6 bases and J by 4 bases. The germline V gene has CDR1 SNHLY and CDR2 FYNNEI. CDR3 length equals 14 residues. Assay: immunoSEQ multiplex PCR; the TCRdb copy retains only in-frame clones and omits some. This sample has some 86,000 clones, with roughly 86% found just once. About this clone: Its antigen is still unknown.

This TCR derives from an adult who received the AZD1222 COVID-19 vaccine. Source: peripheral blood, taken 28 days after the second AZD1222 dose. The chain uses TRBV2 and TRBJ2-7; 9 bases agree with TRBD1. The CDR3 region has the DNA TGTGCCAGCAGGTTACCGGGACAGGGATACGAGCAGTACTTC. It is translated as CASRLPGQGYEQYF.